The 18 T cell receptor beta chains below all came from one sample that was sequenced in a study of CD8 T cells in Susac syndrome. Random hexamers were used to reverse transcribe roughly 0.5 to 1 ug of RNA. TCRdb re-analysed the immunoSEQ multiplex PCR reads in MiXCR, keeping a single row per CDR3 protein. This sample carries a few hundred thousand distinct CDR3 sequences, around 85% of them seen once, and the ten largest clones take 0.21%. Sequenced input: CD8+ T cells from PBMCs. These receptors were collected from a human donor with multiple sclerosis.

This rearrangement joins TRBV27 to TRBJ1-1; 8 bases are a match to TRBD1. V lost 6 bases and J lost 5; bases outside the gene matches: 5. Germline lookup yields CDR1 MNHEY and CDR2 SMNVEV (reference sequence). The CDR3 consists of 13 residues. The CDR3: CASREQGETEAFF. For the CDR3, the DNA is TGTGCCAGCAGAGAACAGGGGGAGACTGAAGCTTTCTTT.

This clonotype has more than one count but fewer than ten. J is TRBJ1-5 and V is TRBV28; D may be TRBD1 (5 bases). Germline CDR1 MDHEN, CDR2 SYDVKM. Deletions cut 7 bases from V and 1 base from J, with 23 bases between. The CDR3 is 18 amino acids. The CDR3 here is CASTLNGAEYMSNQPQHF. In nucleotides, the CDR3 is TGTGCCAGCACCCTTAACGGGGCGGAGTACATGAGCAATCAGCCCCAGCATTTT.

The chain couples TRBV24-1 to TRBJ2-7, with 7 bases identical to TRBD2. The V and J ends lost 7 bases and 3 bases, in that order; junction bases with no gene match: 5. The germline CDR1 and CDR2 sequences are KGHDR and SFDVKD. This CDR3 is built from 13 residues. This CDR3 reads CATRDSGGYEQYF. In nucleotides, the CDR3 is TGTGCCACCAGGGACTCGGGGGGCTACGAGCAGTACTTC.

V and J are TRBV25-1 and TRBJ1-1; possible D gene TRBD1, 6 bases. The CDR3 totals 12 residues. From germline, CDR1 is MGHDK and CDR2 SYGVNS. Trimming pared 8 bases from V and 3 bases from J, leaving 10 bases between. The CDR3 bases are TGTGCCAGCGGGGGGGCCTACACTGAAGCTTTCTTT. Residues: CASGGAYTEAFF.

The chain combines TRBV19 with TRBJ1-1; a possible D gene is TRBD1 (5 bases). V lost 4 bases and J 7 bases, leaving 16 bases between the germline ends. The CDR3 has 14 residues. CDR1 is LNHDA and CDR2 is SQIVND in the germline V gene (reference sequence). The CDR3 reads CASSTRLAGVEAFF. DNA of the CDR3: TGTGCCAGTAGTACCCGCCTAGCGGGGGTTGAAGCTTTCTTT.

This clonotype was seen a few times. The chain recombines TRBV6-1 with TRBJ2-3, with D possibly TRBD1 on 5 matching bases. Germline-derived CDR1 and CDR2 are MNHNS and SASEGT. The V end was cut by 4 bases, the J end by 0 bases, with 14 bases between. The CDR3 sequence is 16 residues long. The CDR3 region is CASSVDLGLSTDTQYF. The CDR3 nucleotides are TGTGCCAGCAGTGTCGACTTGGGGCTTAGCACAGATACGCAGTATTTT.

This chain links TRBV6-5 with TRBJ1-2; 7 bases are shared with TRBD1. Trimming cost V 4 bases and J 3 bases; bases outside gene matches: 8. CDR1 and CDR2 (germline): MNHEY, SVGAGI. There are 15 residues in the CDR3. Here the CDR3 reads CASSFGNTGDYGYTF. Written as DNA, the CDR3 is TGTGCCAGCAGTTTCGGCAACACAGGGGACTATGGCTACACCTTC.

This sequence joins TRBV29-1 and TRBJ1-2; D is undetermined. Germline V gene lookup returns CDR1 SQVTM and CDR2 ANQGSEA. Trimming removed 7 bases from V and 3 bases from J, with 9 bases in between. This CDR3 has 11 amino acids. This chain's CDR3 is CSARGYYGYTF. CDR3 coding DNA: TGCAGCGCCCGAGGGTACTATGGCTACACCTTC.

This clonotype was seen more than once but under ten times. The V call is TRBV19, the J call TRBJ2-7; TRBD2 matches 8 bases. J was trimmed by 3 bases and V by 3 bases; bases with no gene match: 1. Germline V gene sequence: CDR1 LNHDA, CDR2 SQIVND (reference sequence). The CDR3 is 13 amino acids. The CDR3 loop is CASSIGTSYEQYF. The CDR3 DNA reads TGTGCCAGTAGTATCGGGACTAGCTACGAGCAGTACTTC.

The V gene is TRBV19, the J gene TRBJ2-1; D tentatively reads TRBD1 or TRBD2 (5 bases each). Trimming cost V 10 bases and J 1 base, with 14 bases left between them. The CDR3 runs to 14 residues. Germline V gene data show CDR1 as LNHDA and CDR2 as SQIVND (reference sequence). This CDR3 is CATHPRGSYNEQFF. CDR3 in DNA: TGTGCCACCCACCCGAGGGGATCCTACAATGAGCAGTTCTTC.

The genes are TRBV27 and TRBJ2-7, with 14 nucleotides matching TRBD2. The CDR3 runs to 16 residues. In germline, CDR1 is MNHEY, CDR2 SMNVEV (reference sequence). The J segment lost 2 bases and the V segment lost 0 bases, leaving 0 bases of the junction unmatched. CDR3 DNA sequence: TGTGCCAGCAGTTTATCGGGACTAGCGGGAGCCTACGAGCAGTACTTC. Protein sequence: CASSLSGLAGAYEQYF.

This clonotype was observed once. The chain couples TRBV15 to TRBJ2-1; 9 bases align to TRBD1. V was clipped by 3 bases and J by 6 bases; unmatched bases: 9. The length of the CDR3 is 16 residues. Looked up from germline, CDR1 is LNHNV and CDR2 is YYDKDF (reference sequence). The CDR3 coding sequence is TGTGCCACCAGCAGGGCCCGGGACAGGGTTGGCAATGAGCAGTTCTTC. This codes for CATSRARDRVGNEQFF.

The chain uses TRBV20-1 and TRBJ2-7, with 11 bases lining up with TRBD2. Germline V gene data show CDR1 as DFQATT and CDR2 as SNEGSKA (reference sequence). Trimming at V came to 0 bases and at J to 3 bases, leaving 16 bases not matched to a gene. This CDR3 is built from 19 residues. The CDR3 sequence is CSARDKKTRSLAGVYEQYF. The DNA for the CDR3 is TGCAGTGCTAGAGATAAGAAGACCCGGTCACTAGCGGGAGTCTACGAGCAGTACTTC.

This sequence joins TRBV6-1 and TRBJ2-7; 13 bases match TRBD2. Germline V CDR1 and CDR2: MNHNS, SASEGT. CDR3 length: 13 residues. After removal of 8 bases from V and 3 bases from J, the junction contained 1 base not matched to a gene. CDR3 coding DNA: TGTGCCAGCGGACTAGCGGGAGTCTACGAGCAGTACTTC. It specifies CASGLAGVYEQYF.

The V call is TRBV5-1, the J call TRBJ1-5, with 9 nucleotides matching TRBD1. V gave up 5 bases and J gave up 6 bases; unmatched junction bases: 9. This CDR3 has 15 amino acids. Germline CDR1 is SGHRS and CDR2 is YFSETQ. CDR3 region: CASSRTGDGGQPQHF. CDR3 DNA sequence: TGCGCCAGCAGTAGGACAGGGGACGGAGGTCAGCCCCAGCATTTT.

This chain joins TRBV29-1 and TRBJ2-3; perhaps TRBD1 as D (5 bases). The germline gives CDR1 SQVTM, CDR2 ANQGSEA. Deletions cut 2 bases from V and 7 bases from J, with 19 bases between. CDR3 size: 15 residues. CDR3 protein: CSVEWSSGFRYTQYF. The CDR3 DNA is TGCAGCGTTGAATGGTCGTCAGGGTTCAGGTATACGCAGTATTTT.

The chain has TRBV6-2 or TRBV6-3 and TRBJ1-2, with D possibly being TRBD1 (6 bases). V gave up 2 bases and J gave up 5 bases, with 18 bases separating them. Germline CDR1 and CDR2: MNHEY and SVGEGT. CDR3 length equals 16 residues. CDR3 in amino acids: CASSYPDRTLRYGYTF. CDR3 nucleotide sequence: TGTGCCAGCAGTTACCCTGACAGGACTTTGCGGTATGGCTACACCTTC.

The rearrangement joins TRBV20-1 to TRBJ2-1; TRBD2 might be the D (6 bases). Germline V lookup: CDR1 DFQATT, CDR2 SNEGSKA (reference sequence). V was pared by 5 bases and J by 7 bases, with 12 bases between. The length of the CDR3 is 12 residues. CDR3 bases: TGCAGTGCTGGGGACTGGGGGAATGAGCAGTTCTTC. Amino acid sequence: CSAGDWGNEQFF.